The sample holds many counts of the clone carrying this T cell receptor (beta chain). What it binds is not known. cDNA was made by 5'RACE with 10-nucleotide random UMIs. One entry per CDR3 protein results from TCRdb running MiXCR on the 5' RACE reads. This sample has 110,000 or so distinct CDR3 sequences, with 3% to 3.5% found just once. The data belong to a study of neurological immune-mediated disorders. Study in general: Secondary progressive disease was present in 3, and relapsing-remitting disease in about 30, of the 34 multiple sclerosis patients. Points from the study as a whole: Clinical features showed no association with the multiple sclerosis repertoire cluster, and MRI features showed none either.

The unsorted libraries were produced from 2 million PBMCs held at -80 C. Sequences were obtained from PBMCs. This receptor was taken from a woman aged 25 to 45 with multiple sclerosis.

The CDR3 here is CASSPGAVQLFF. For the CDR3, the DNA is TGTGCCAGCTCACCCGGGGCCGTCCAACTCTTCTTC. The V call is TRBV18, the J call TRBJ2-1; D is possibly TRBD1 or TRBD2 (5 bases each). CDR3 length: 12 amino acids. Germline loops: CDR1 KGHSH, CDR2 LQKENI. Trimming stripped 3 bases from V and 16 bases from J, with 16 bases between.